This T cell receptor (beta chain) was captured by sequencing in a study of shared clonotypes between healthy human individuals (dated by TCRdb to between 2020 and 2021). As for the study more broadly: Three men and two women, aged 18 to 49 years, made up the cohort. The study deeply sequenced blood TCR repertoires of five healthy adults to estimate repertoire size and the extent of clonotype sharing between individuals. For each donor, CD4 naive and CD4 memory were each given three plates, CD8 naive was given two plates, and CD8 memory was given one plate. Different laboratories and diverse techniques were used to prepare libraries and sequence TCR repertoires, to increase sequencing depth and limit assay-specific biases. Leukapheresis yielded between about 0.8 and 9.5 billion PBMCs per donor. Overall study outcomes, separate from this receptor: Estimated clonotype richness was generally larger for naive than for memory subsets. Based on pairwise subsampling, the degree of clonotype sharing among donors was expected to be affected by sequencing depth. Even with the large sequencing depth, rarefaction of the sorted-subset datasets indicated that sequencing was incomplete. The small number of donors limited the genetic and exposure-history diversity represented. Across a handful of donors, roughly 5.1% of naive CD4, approximately 3.6% of naive CD8, 2.3% of memory CD4, and roughly 0.4% of memory CD8 clonotypes were shared. Only blood was sampled, and tissue TCR repertoires likely differ from those in blood. Clonotypes shared by all four sorted-subset donors showed higher generation probabilities than non-shared clonotypes.

The CDR3 runs 14 amino acids, cysteine and phenylalanine included. CDR3 DNA is the only sequence kept; it has 42 bases, read in frame from the first base. The junction shows trimming of 9 bases on V and 7 bases on J, plus 16 bases between the germline ends. The germline V gene (reference sequence) gives CDR1 as LNHDA and CDR2 as SQIVND. This clone occurred a few times. What this receptor recognizes is not known. No base-level quality is on record; no much larger clone is a single base apart. Healthy HIV-negative adults with no recently reported acute infections or vaccinations were included as donors. Every donor was a Caucasian adult residing in Nashville, Tennessee, USA. CD4+ T cells were enriched by magnetic negative selection; naive cells were then positively selected on CD45RA, and the negative fraction formed the memory subset. Blood was collected by leukapheresis, and PBMCs were isolated by Ficoll-Histopaque density gradient centrifugation and then cryopreserved in liquid nitrogen vapor phase. Purity and quantity of every magnetically sorted T cell population were checked by analytical flow cytometry. Genomic DNA was isolated from every sorted fraction and measured by UV absorbance on a Nanodrop 2000c.

Using the deep immunoSEQ assay, multiplex PCR amplified TCR CDR3 regions from genomic DNA. Genomic DNA extracted from each cell subset was distributed evenly over all wells of several immunoSEQ 96-well plates, and each plate served as one replicate. For sorted subsets, each replicate PCR was loaded with 200 to 250 ng genomic DNA, equivalent to 25,000 to 35,000 T cell genomes. The purified libraries were quantified using a Qubit 3.0 fluorometer, sized with a Bioanalyzer 2100, and then quantified again using the KAPA Library Quantification kit. A separate single-read 150-cycle Illumina NextSeq 550 flow cell was used to sequence each immunoSEQ 96-well plate. Regarding the original processing steps: The immunoSEQ output contained only junctional sequences without quality scores, so filtering could not match that applied to full-length reads. To assign V/J genes and CDR3, sequences were annotated using PyIR, a Python wrapper for IgBLAST v1.9, with IMGT germline references. Any read was removed if the V/J assignment was weak (E-value above 1e-6), the CDR3 was missing, or the read contained stop codons, out-of-frame junctions, or ambiguous translated residues. V3J clonotypes were defined as sequences sharing an identical inferred V gene, J gene, and CDR3 amino acid sequence. Percentage overlap between repertoires was computed as shared unique clonotypes divided by the size of the smaller repertoire. Repertoire richness was assessed with RTK rarefaction, the Chao1 estimator, and Recon v2.1 estimates of unobserved clonotypes. Generation probabilities were computed with OLGA for all TCRbeta clonotypes obtained by the gDNA method from several donors. This immuneACCESS table, as held by TCRdb, lists in-frame sequences with V and J called but not all clones. Of the missing ones, under half trace to an unresolved V gene in checked studies; the others have no known cause. For V, J and clone size, that table is used; D and trimming come from the DNA. Across this sample there are over a million clones, with about 84% seen only once. 0.5% to 0.65% of the sample comes from the top ten.

This clonotype was obtained from a young man in good health. Some clones in this sample may be carry-over from other donors' samples. Input material: memory CD4+ T cells from PBMCs. Sample cell subset or site, as interpreted from the label and publication: CD45RA-negative fraction. The chain is made from TRBV19 and TRBJ2-6, with a tentative D gene TRBD1 over 6 matching bases. The CDR3 protein sequence reads: CASRYRERANVLTF. In nucleotides, the sequence is TGTGCCAGCAGATACAGGGAACGAGCCAACGTCCTGACTTTC.